A selection of T cell receptor beta chains follows, all from one sample in a study of blood T cell repertoires in COVID-19. Only in-frame clones appear in the TCRdb table, and some are missing; sequencing was by immunoSEQ multiplex PCR. This table holds some 170,000 clones, about 80% found once. The sequencing input was peripheral blood. These TCRs come from a man aged 55 to 70 with acute or convalescent COVID-19. Both conserved end residues are part of each CDR3. A D gene is named only where the DNA matches it firmly. Clone sizes are given selectively: once, few, many, or a class where the clone is expanded.

d_call | j_call | clone_size | v_call | cdr3_aa | cdr3_nt
. | TRBJ2-2 | . | TRBV7-3 | CASSLEGESTGELFF | TGTGCCAGCAGCTTAGAGGGAGAAAGCACCGGGGAGCTGTTTTTT
TRBD1 | TRBJ2-2 | . | TRBV5-1 | CASSLGTGQVNTGELFF | TGCGCCAGCAGCTTGGGGACGGGACAGGTGAACACCGGGGAGCTGTTTTTT
TRBD1 | TRBJ2-7 | many | TRBV7-9 | CASSSGQGVLVYEQYF | TGTGCCAGCAGCTCCGGACAGGGTGTGTTGGTCTACGAGCAGTACTTC
. | TRBJ2-3 | . | TRBV6-2/TRBV6-3 | CASSSGGGADTQYF | TGTGCCAGCAGCTCCGGAGGGGGGGCAGATACGCAGTATTTT
. | TRBJ1-1 | . | TRBV4-1 | CASSQDSFWTEAFF | TGCGCCAGCAGCCAGGACTCCTTTTGGACTGAAGCTTTCTTT
TRBD1 | TRBJ1-5 | once | TRBV10-2 | CASKPGQGNQPQHF | TGCGCCAGCAAGCCGGGACAGGGGAATCAGCCCCAGCATTTT
. | TRBJ1-3 | . | TRBV3-1/TRBV3-2 | CASSQEAGLGTIYF | TGTGCCAGCAGCCAAGAGGCCGGGTTGGGCACCATATATTTT
TRBD1 | TRBJ1-1 | . | TRBV18 | CASSQDRGWSEAFF | TGTGCCAGCTCACAAGACAGGGGATGGAGTGAAGCTTTCTTT
. | TRBJ2-1 | . | TRBV11-2 | CASSPKDRQGRNEQFF | TGTGCCAGCAGCCCTAAGGACCGCCAGGGCCGGAATGAGCAGTTCTTC
TRBD1 | TRBJ2-2 | . | TRBV5-4 | CASSLSAGGRVGELFF | TGTGCCAGCAGCTTGTCGGCAGGGGGAAGGGTCGGGGAGCTGTTTTTT
. | TRBJ1-1 | few | TRBV18 | CASSPGTKGKDTEAFF | TGTGCCAGCTCACCAGGAACGAAGGGGAAAGACACTGAAGCTTTCTTT
TRBD1 | TRBJ1-1 | . | TRBV19 | CASSIPTGVTEAFF | TGTGCCAGTAGTATCCCGACAGGGGTCACTGAAGCTTTCTTT
. | TRBJ2-1 | . | TRBV5-5 | CASTPGLNSNEQFF | TGTGCCAGCACTCCGGGTCTCAACTCCAATGAGCAGTTCTTC
. | TRBJ2-7 | . | TRBV7-9 | CASSLAMTVGEQYF | TGTGCCAGCAGCTTAGCTATGACTGTGGGCGAGCAGTACTTC
TRBD1 | TRBJ1-6 | . | TRBV30 | CAWSVQGATNSPLHF | TGTGCCTGGAGTGTACAGGGGGCGACGAATTCACCCCTCCACTTT
TRBD1 | TRBJ1-6 | few | TRBV23-1 | CASSQRDRGRRNSPLHF | TGCGCCAGCAGTCAAAGGGACAGGGGGCGAAGGAATTCACCCCTCCACTTT
TRBD1 | TRBJ1-6 | . | TRBV7-8 | CASSLEYGQGYSPLHF | TGTGCCAGCAGCTTAGAGTACGGACAGGGATATTCACCCCTCCACTTT
. | TRBJ1-2 | . | TRBV2 | CASIPPGYGYTF | TGTGCCAGCATCCCCCCGGGGTATGGCTACACCTTC
. | TRBJ1-1 | . | TRBV13 | CASSLGVVEGNTEAFF | TGTGCCAGCAGCTTAGGGGTTGTGGAGGGGAACACTGAAGCTTTCTTT
. | TRBJ1-1 | . | TRBV4-1 | CASSQAPRDDTEAFF | TGCGCCAGCAGCCAAGCCCCCAGGGATGACACTGAAGCTTTCTTT
. | TRBJ1-2 | . | TRBV5-6 | CASSLWTRLDGYTF | TGTGCCAGCAGCTTGTGGACTCGGCTTGACGGCTACACCTTC
TRBD1 | TRBJ2-7 | . | TRBV7-9 | CASSTGQGSTEQYF | TGTGCCAGCAGCACGGGACAGGGGAGCACCGAGCAGTACTTC
TRBD1 | TRBJ1-2 | few | TRBV13 | CASSLGTGEGYGYTF | TGTGCCAGCAGCTTAGGGACAGGGGAGGGCTATGGCTACACCTTC
TRBD1 | TRBJ1-1 | . | TRBV27 | CASSLRGTAEAFF | TGTGCCAGCAGTTTAAGAGGGACAGCTGAAGCTTTCTTT
. | TRBJ2-7 | . | TRBV19 | CASSSEGWEQYF | TGTGCCAGTAGTAGTGAGGGATGGGAGCAGTACTTC
. | TRBJ2-3 | . | TRBV2 | CASSEALLRGASLMDTQYF | TGTGCCAGCAGTGAAGCGCTTCTTCGGGGGGCCTCGTTGATGGATACGCAGTATTTT